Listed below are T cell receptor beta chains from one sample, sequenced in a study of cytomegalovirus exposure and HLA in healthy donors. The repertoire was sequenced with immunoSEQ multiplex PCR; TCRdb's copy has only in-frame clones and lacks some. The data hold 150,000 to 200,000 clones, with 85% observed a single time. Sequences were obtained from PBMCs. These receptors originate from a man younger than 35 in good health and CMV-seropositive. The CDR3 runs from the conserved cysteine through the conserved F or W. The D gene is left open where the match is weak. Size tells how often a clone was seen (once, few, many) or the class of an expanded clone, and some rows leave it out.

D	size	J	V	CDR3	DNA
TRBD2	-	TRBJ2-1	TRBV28	CASSSQLSSGGANEQFF	TGTGCCAGCAGTTCCCAACTCTCTAGCGGGGGGGCCAATGAGCAGTTCTTC
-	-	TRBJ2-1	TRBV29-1	CSVEGSGLPGVAYNEQFF	TGCAGCGTTGAGGGGTCGGGACTCCCGGGCGTCGCCTACAATGAGCAGTTCTTC
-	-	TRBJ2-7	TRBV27	CASSLTRAYEQYF	TGTGCCAGCAGTCTCACTAGGGCTTACGAGCAGTACTTC
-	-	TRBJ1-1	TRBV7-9	CASSLDAGAEAFF	TGTGCCAGCAGCTTAGATGCCGGGGCTGAAGCTTTCTTT
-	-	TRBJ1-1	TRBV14	CASSQDWRYEAFF	TGTGCCAGCAGCCAAGATTGGAGGTATGAAGCTTTCTTT
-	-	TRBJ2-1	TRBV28	CASSFRDSNEQFF	TGTGCCAGCAGTTTTCGAGACAGCAATGAGCAGTTCTTC
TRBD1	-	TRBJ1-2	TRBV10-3	CAIGQGAQGYTF	TGTGCCATCGGGCAGGGGGCGCAGGGCTACACCTTC
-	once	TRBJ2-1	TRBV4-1	CASSQDKAGEQFF	TGCGCCAGCAGCCAAGATAAAGCGGGTGAGCAGTTCTTC
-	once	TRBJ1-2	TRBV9	CASSVATSGNYGYTF	TGTGCCAGCAGCGTAGCTACATCGGGTAACTATGGCTACACCTTC
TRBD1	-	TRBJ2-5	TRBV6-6	CASSKPGGETQYF	TGTGCCAGCAGCAAACCAGGGGGAGAGACCCAGTACTTC
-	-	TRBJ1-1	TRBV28	CASSPPGHNTEAFF	TGTGCCAGCAGTCCTCCGGGACACAACACTGAAGCTTTCTTT
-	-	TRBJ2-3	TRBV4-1	CASSQAPPSTDTQYF	TGCGCCAGCAGCCAAGCCCCCCCTAGCACAGATACGCAGTATTTT
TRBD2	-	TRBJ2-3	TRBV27	CASSLLAGGPRDTQYF	TGTGCCAGCAGTTTATTAGCGGGGGGCCCACGGGATACGCAGTATTTT
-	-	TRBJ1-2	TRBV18	CASSPRMAGADYGYTF	TGTGCCAGCTCACCACGAATGGCAGGGGCAGACTATGGCTACACCTTC
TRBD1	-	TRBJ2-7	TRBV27	CASSSLLTGVAYEQYF	TGTGCCAGCAGTTCCCTCCTTACAGGGGTGGCCTACGAGCAGTACTTC
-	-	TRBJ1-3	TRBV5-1	CASSLGHSGNTIYF	TGCGCCAGCAGCTTGGGACACTCTGGAAACACCATATATTTT
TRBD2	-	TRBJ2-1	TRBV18	CASSPFSGNMQFF	TGTGCCAGCTCACCCTTTAGCGGGAACATGCAGTTCTTC
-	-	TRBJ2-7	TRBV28	CASSLTGIPPYEQYF	TGTGCCAGCAGTTTAACAGGGATACCTCCCTACGAGCAGTACTTC
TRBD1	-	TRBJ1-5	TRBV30	CAWSEGQGNHQPQHF	TGTGCCTGGAGTGAAGGACAGGGGAATCATCAGCCCCAGCATTTT
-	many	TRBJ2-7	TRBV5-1	CASSLAGEQYF	TGTGCCAGCAGCTTGGCGGGCGAGCAGTACTTC
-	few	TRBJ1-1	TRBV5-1	CASSPRVEMNTEAFF	TGCGCCAGCAGCCCACGAGTTGAGATGAACACTGAAGCTTTCTTT
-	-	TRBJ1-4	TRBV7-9	CASSLALTTENEKLFF	TGTGCCAGCAGCTTAGCTTTGACGACAGAAAATGAAAAACTGTTTTTT
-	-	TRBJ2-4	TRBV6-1	CASSVVGVKNIQYF	TGTGCCAGCAGTGTGGTAGGGGTCAAAAACATTCAGTACTTC
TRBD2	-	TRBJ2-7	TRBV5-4	CASSFSGTAYEQYF	TGTGCCAGCAGCTTCAGCGGGACCGCCTACGAGCAGTACTTC
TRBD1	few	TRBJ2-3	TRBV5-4	CASSRDRAGTDTQYF	TGTGCCAGCAGCAGGGACAGGGCGGGCACAGATACGCAGTATTTT
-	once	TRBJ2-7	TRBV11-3	CASSSGQNYEQYF	TGTGCCAGCAGCTCGGGACAAAACTACGAGCAGTACTTC
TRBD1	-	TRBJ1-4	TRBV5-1	CASSGDRGSEKLFF	TGCGCCAGCAGCGGGGACAGGGGGTCTGAAAAACTGTTTTTT
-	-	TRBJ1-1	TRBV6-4	CASSDSVEGANTEAFF	TGTGCCAGCAGTGACTCAGTTGAAGGGGCGAACACTGAAGCTTTCTTT
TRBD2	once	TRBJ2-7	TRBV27	CATQTFSGDYEQYF	TGTGCCACCCAGACCTTTAGCGGGGACTACGAGCAGTACTTC
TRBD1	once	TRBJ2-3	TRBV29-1	CSVDGTGHTDTQYF	TGCAGCGTTGACGGGACAGGGCACACAGATACGCAGTATTTT
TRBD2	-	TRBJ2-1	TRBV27	CASSPTGTSGSHEQFF	TGTGCCAGCAGTCCCACCGGGACTAGCGGGAGCCATGAGCAGTTCTTC
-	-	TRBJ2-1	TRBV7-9	CASSSEGANEQFF	TGTGCCAGCAGCTCAGAGGGTGCGAATGAGCAGTTCTTC
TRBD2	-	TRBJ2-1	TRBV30	CAWRVGLAGRREQFF	TGTGCCTGGAGGGTCGGACTAGCGGGGCGGCGGGAGCAGTTCTTC
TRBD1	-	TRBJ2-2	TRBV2	CASSEDRGADGELFF	TGTGCCAGCAGTGAAGACAGGGGCGCAGACGGGGAGCTGTTTTTT
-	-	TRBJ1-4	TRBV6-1	CASTQGSSTNEKLFF	TGTGCCAGCACCCAGGGAAGCTCAACTAATGAAAAACTGTTTTTT
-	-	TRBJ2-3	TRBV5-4	CASSSPGDTQYF	TGTGCCAGCAGCTCCCCGGGAGATACGCAGTATTTT
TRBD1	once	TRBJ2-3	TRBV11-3	CASSPGTASTDTQYF	TGTGCCAGCAGCCCAGGGACAGCTAGCACAGATACGCAGTATTTT
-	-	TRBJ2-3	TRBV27	CASSLSTGWNTQYF	TGTGCCAGCAGTTTAAGTACAGGGTGGAATACGCAGTATTTT
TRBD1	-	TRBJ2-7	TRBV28	CASRGTVEYEQYF	TGTGCCAGCAGGGGGACAGTAGAGTACGAGCAGTACTTC
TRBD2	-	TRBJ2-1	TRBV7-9	CASSRTGLAGLEQFF	TGTGCCAGCTCACGGACAGGACTAGCGGGGTTAGAGCAGTTCTTC
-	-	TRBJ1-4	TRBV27	CASSFIQGNEKLFF	TGTGCCAGCAGTTTTATACAGGGAAACGAAAAACTGTTTTTT
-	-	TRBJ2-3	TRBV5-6	CASSLRQATDTQYF	TGTGCCAGCAGCTTGCGTCAGGCCACAGATACGCAGTATTTT
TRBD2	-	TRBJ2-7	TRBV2	CASSETSGGTHEQYF	TGTGCCAGCAGTGAAACTAGCGGGGGGACCCACGAGCAGTACTTC
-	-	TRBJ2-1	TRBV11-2	CASSLAGEDNEQFF	TGTGCCAGCAGCTTAGCGGGGGAGGACAATGAGCAGTTCTTC
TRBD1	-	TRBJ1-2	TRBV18	CASSPPETGVWESGYTF	TGTGCCAGCTCACCACCGGAGACAGGGGTATGGGAAAGTGGCTACACCTTC
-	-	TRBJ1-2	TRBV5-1	CASSLAINMGTSYGYTF	TGCGCCAGCAGCTTGGCCATAAATATGGGGACAAGCTATGGCTACACCTTC